The 13 T cell receptor beta chains in this list originate from one sample, sequenced in a study of cytomegalovirus exposure and HLA in healthy donors. TCRdb's copy holds only in-frame clones and misses some; the assay was immunoSEQ multiplex PCR. The sample contains about 270,000 clones, 80% to 90% of which appear only once. The material sequenced was PBMCs. Receptor source: a woman between 18 and 30 years old in good health and CMV-seronegative.

As regards this clone: This same CDR3 is encoded by further DNA sequences in the sample. The V and J genes are TRBV6-1 and TRBJ1-1, with 8 bases aligning to TRBD1. Germline loops: CDR1 MNHNS, CDR2 SASEGT. The CDR3 is 13 amino acids. J was trimmed by 5 bases and V by 3 bases; bases with no gene match: 2. CDR3 residues: CASSDRGRTEAFF. Here the CDR3 DNA reads TGTGCCAGCAGTGACAGGGGGCGGACTGAAGCTTTCTTT.

The chain combines TRBV5-6 with TRBJ2-1, with 8 bases lining up with TRBD2. From germline, CDR1 is SGHDT and CDR2 YYEEEE. J lost 9 bases, V lost 4 bases, and 18 bases had no gene match. This CDR3 is 17 amino acids long. CDR3 in DNA: TGTGCCAGCAGCCTCCCTCGCTGGACTAGCCGGGGAGGTGAGCAGTTCTTC. Its translation is CASSLPRWTSRGGEQFF.

The chain links TRBV5-4 to TRBJ1-4; 7 nucleotides line up with TRBD1. Germline lookup yields CDR1 SGHNT and CDR2 YYREEE (reference sequence). J gave up 5 bases and V 4 bases, and 5 bases lay outside the gene matches. This CDR3 has 14 amino acids. Here the CDR3 reads CASSPGTENEKLFF. The CDR3 DNA sequence: TGTGCCAGCAGCCCCGGGACAGAGAATGAAAAACTGTTTTTT.

J is TRBJ1-5 and V is TRBV28; TRBD1 matches at 7 bases. J gave up 0 bases and V 6 bases, and 8 bases lay outside the gene matches. CDR3 length: 16 amino acids. Per the germline V gene, CDR1 is MDHEN and CDR2 is SYDVKM. The CDR3 reads CASRRGQLDSNQPQHF. In DNA, the CDR3 is TGTGCCAGCAGACGGGGACAGCTTGATAGCAATCAGCCCCAGCATTTT.

The chain has TRBV30 and TRBJ2-5; 7 bases are a match to TRBD2. After removal of 3 bases from V and 5 bases from J, the junction contained 3 bases not matched to a gene. Germline V gene data show CDR1 as GTSNPN and CDR2 as SVGIG (reference sequence). The CDR3 has 12 amino acids. CDR3 sequence (DNA): TGTGCCTGGAGGCAGGGAGGGGAGACCCAGTACTTC. Translated, it gives CAWRQGGETQYF.

The gene calls are TRBV7-3 and TRBJ2-5; 8 bases align to TRBD1. This CDR3 comprises 14 residues. J lost 2 bases, V lost 5 bases, and 4 bases had no gene match. Germline assignment: CDR1 SGHTA and CDR2 FQGTGA. In nucleotides, the CDR3 is TGTGCCAGCAGCCTGGGGACAGGTCAAGAGACCCAGTACTTC. It yields the protein CASSLGTGQETQYF. The full variable domain, with the rest looked up from reference TRBV7-3 and TRBJ2-5, is GAGVSQTPSNKVTEKGKYVELRCDPISGHTALYWYRQSLGQGPEFLIYFQGTGAADDSGLPNDRFFAVRPEGSVSTLKIQRTERGDSAVYLCASSLGTGQETQYFGPGTRLLVL.

The chain couples TRBV5-6 to TRBJ1-6, with 7 bases matching TRBD1. V dropped 0 bases and J dropped 4; count of bases not matched to a gene: 10. The CDR3 extends over 18 amino acids. CDR1 is SGHDT and CDR2 is YYEEEE in the germline V gene. CDR3 DNA: TGTGCCAGCAGCTTGGCATATTCAGGGACAGTGTATAATTCACCCCTCCACTTT. As protein: CASSLAYSGTVYNSPLHF.

V and J are TRBV5-8 and TRBJ1-5, with D possibly matching TRBD1 (5 bases). CDR3 length: 14 residues. Germline V gene data show CDR1 as SGHTS and CDR2 as YDEGEE. The V gene lost 1 base and the J gene lost 5 bases, with 10 bases spanning the gap. DNA of the CDR3: TGTGCCAGCAGCTTGTGGGACTCAGATCAGCCCCAGCATTTT. It specifies CASSLWDSDQPQHF.

The chain couples TRBV28 to TRBJ2-5; a possible D gene is TRBD1 (8 bases). This CDR3 is 14 amino acids long. Germline V gene data show CDR1 as MDHEN and CDR2 as SYDVKM. V gave up 2 bases and J gave up 5 bases, with 12 bases separating them. The CDR3 is CASSLGQGGETQYF. In DNA form, the CDR3 reads TGTGCCAGCAGTTTAGGACAGGGAGGGGAGACCCAGTACTTC.

CDR3 DNA: TGTGCCAGCAGAACCCTTGACAGGTACTCACCCCTCCACTTT. This gives the protein CASRTLDRYSPLHF. This rearrangement joins TRBV27 to TRBJ1-6; D is possibly TRBD1 (6 bases). The CDR3 runs 14 residues. Germline V gives CDR1 MNHEY, CDR2 SMNVEV (reference sequence). V was pared by 6 bases and J by 10 bases, with 16 bases between.

The rearrangement joins TRBV5-4 to TRBJ2-2, with 11 bases that match TRBD2. J was trimmed by 4 bases and V by 0 bases; bases with no gene match: 11. Germline lookup yields CDR1 SGHNT and CDR2 YYREEE (reference sequence). The CDR3 extends over 19 amino acids. CDR3 nucleotides: TGTGCCAGCAGCTTGGCCGGTAGCGGGAGGGCCGGGGGCACCGGGGAGCTGTTTTTT. Residues: CASSLAGSGRAGGTGELFF. Supplemented by reference TRBV5-4 and TRBJ2-2, the full variable domain reads ETGVTQSPTHLIKTRGQQVTLRCSSQSGHNTVSWYQQALGQGPQFIFQYYREEENGRGNFPPRFSGLQFPNYSSELNVNALELDDSALYLCASSLAGSGRAGGTGELFFGEGSRLTVL.

This sequence joins TRBV10-3 and TRBJ1-5; D unclear. Trimming took off 6 bases at V and 5 bases at J, with 14 bases between the two ends. The germline V gene has CDR1 ENHRY and CDR2 SYGVKD. The CDR3 sequence is 14 residues long. CDR3 residues: CAISGGEADQPQHF. CDR3 sequence (DNA): TGTGCCATCAGCGGCGGTGAGGCGGATCAGCCCCAGCATTTT.

V and J are TRBV5-1 and TRBJ2-2; the match to TRBD2 covers 13 bases. Germline-derived CDR1 and CDR2 are SGHRS and YFSETQ. The CDR3 spans 16 residues. The J segment lost 1 base and the V segment lost 7 bases, leaving 4 bases of the junction unmatched. The CDR3 loop is CASGLAGARNTGELFF. As DNA, the CDR3 is TGCGCCAGCGGACTAGCGGGGGCAAGGAACACCGGGGAGCTGTTTTTT.